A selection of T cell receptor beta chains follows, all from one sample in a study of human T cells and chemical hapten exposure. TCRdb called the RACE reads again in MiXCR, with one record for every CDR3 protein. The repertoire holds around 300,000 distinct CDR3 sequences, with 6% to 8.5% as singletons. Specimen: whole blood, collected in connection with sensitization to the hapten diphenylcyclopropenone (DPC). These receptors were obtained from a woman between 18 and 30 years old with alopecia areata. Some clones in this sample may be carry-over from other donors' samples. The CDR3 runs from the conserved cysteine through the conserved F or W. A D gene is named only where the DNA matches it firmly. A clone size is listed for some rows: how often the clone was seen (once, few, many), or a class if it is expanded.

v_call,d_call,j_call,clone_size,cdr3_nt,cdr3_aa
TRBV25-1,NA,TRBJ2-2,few,TGTGCCAGCAGTGAGGGGGTCGCGAACACCGGGGAGCTGTTTTTT,CASSEGVANTGELFF
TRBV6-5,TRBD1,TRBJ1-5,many,TGTGCCAGCAGTTCAGCAGGGGGTCAGCCCCAGCATTTT,CASSSAGGQPQHF
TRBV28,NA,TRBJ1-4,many,TGTGCCAGCAGTTTCGTGGGTGCAACTAATGAAAAACTGTTTTTT,CASSFVGATNEKLFF
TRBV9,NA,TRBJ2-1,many,TGTGCCAGCAGCCCCGTGACAAAGTGGAATGAGCAGTTCTTC,CASSPVTKWNEQFF
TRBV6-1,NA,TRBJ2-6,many,TGTGCCAGCAGTGAGGGTCTAGCCTCTGGGGCCAACGTCCTGACTTTC,CASSEGLASGANVLTF
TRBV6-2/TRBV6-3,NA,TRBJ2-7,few,TGTGCCAGCAGGTTCGCTGCTACCTCCTACGAGCAGTACTTC,CASRFAATSYEQYF
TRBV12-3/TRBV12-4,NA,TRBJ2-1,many,TGTGCCAGCAGACCTCGGACCGGGAGCTCTGAGCAGTTCTTC,CASRPRTGSSEQFF
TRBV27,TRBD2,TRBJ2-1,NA,TGTGCCAGCAATGCGGGGGGGCGATCCTACAATGAGCAGTTCTTC,CASNAGGRSYNEQFF
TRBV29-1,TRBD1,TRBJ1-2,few,TGCAGCGTTCCCAGGACAGGGGGCGGCTATGGCTACACCTTC,CSVPRTGGGYGYTF
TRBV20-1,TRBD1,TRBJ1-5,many,TGCAGTGCTAGGAGCCCCGGGACAGGGGCTCCGGCGGGGAGCCAGCCCCAGCATTTT,CSARSPGTGAPAGSQPQHF
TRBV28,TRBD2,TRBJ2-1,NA,TGTGCCAGCTTCGGACTAGCGGGGGTCTATGAGCAGTTCTTC,CASFGLAGVYEQFF
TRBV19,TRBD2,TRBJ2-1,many,TGTGCCAGTAGATCTAGCGGGGGGAGATACAATGAGCAGTTCTTC,CASRSSGGRYNEQFF
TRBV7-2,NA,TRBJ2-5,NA,TGTGCCAGCAGTAGAGGGCAGCAAGAGACCCAGTACTTC,CASSRGQQETQYF
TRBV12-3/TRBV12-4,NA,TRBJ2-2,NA,TGTGCCAGCAGTTTGACAACGAACACCGGGGAGCTGTTTTTT,CASSLTTNTGELFF
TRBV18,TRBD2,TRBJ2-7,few,TGTGCCAGCTCACCACCGGGGACTAGAGCCTACGAGCAGTACTTC,CASSPPGTRAYEQYF
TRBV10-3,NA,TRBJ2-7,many,TGTGCCATCAGTGTAGAGGGATACGAGCAGTACTTC,CAISVEGYEQYF
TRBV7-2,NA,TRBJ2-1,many,TGTGCCAGCAGCTTAGAACGGGTCGGGGGGCAGTACAATGAGCAGTTCTTC,CASSLERVGGQYNEQFF
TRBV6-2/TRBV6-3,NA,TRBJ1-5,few,TGTGCCAGCAGTTACTCTCCCGGGGCGGCGCGCAATCAGCCCCAGCATTTT,CASSYSPGAARNQPQHF
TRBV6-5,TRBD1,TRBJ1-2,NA,TGTGCCAGCAACGGGGGACAGGCCACTAACTATGGCTACACCTTC,CASNGGQATNYGYTF
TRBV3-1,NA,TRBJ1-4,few,TGTGCCAGCAGCCTACCCAAGGCAGGACAAAAACTGTTTTTT,CASSLPKAGQKLFF
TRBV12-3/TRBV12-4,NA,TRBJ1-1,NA,TGTGCCAGCAGTTGGGAAATGAACACTGAAGCTTTCTTT,CASSWEMNTEAFF
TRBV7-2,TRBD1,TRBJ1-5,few,TGTGCCAGCAGCTTCCGGACAGGCAAGAATCAGCCCCAGCATTTT,CASSFRTGKNQPQHF
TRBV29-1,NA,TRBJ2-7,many,TGCAGCGTACTTAGGGGTGGCGAGCAGTACTTC,CSVLRGGEQYF
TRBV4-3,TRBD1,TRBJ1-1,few,TGCGCCAGCAGCCAAGAATCGGGGACAGGAGGCACTGAAGCTTTCTTT,CASSQESGTGGTEAFF
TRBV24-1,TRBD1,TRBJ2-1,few,TGTGCCACCAGCTCACAGGGGGGATTTCTCAATGAGCAGTTCTTC,CATSSQGGFLNEQFF
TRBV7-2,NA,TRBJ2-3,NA,TGTGCCAGCAGCTCCCCAATCGTGGCCACAGATACGCAGTATTTT,CASSSPIVATDTQYF
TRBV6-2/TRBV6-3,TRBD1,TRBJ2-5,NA,TGTGCCAGCACCACAATTTCAGGGGGCGTAGAGACCCAGTACTTC,CASTTISGGVETQYF
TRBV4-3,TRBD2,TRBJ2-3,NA,TGCGCCAGCAGCCAAGCTCAGCGGGGGGCCACTGGGGGCACAGATACGCAGTATTTT,CASSQAQRGATGGTDTQYF
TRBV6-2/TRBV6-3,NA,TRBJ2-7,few,TGTGCCATCTCAAGGGACCTACTCTACGAGCAGTACTTC,CAISRDLLYEQYF
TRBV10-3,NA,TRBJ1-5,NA,TGTGCCATCTGTGAGTCTCGCCAGCCCCAGCATTTT,CAICESRQPQHF
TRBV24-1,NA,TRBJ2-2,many,TGTGCCACCAGTAACCTCTATACCGGGGAGCTGTTTTTT,CATSNLYTGELFF
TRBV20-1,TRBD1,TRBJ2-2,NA,TGCAGTGCTTGGGGACAGGAGTCGAACACCGGGGAGCTGTTTTTT,CSAWGQESNTGELFF
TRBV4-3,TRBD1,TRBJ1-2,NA,TGCGCCAGCAGCCAAGGCAGTACAGGGGGCGCGTTGGGGACTGGCTACACCTTC,CASSQGSTGGALGTGYTF
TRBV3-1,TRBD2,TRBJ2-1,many,TGTGCCAGCAGCCAGGGACTAGCCCCGGATGAGCAGTTCTTC,CASSQGLAPDEQFF
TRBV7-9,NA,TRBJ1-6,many,TGTGCCAGCAGCTTGGACAGTTCAAATTCACCCCTCCACTTT,CASSLDSSNSPLHF
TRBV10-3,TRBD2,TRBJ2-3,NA,TGTGCCATCAGTGATAGCGGGGCTTCAGATACGCAGTATTTT,CAISDSGASDTQYF
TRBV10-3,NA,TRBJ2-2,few,TGTGCCATCAGCATACAGGGTTACACCGGGGAGCTGTTTTTT,CAISIQGYTGELFF
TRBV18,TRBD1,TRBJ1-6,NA,TGTGCCAGCTCACCACCTTTAGTGGGACAGGTCGGATATCCCCTCCACTTT,CASSPPLVGQVGYPLHF
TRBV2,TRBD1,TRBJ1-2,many,TGTGCCAGCAGTGAAGATCAAACAGGGGGCCATGGCTACACCTTC,CASSEDQTGGHGYTF
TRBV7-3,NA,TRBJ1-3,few,TGTGCCAGCAGCTTAGGGGCACCGCCTGGAAACACCATATATTTT,CASSLGAPPGNTIYF
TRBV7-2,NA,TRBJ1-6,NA,TGTGCCAGCAGCTTAGCGGCTAGCGTGTTCGCTAATTCACCCCTCCACTTT,CASSLAASVFANSPLHF
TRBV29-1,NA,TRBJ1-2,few,TGCAGCGTTGAAGGACTTGACCGTTTCTATGGCTACACCTTC,CSVEGLDRFYGYTF
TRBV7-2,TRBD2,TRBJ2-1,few,TGTGCCAGCAGCTGGGGACTAGCGGGGGCTTCCTACAATGAGCAGTTCTTC,CASSWGLAGASYNEQFF
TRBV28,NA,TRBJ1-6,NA,TGTGCCAGCAGCCAAACGAGGGACTCGACGACACCCCTCCACTTT,CASSQTRDSTTPLHF
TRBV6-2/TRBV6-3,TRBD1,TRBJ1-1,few,TGTGCCAGCAGGAACCGACAGGGCCGAGAAGCTTTCTTT,CASRNRQGREAFF
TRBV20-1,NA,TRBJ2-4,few,TGCACCTCGTCTCGCGACATTCAGTACTTC,CTSSRDIQYF
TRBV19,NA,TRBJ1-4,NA,TGTGCCAGTAGCAACCCAGGGGATAATGAAAAACTGTTTTTT,CASSNPGDNEKLFF
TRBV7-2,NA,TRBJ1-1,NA,TGTGCCAGCAGCTTAGAGGGCCCAGGGTGGGGGACGAGGTCTGAAGCTTTCTTT,CASSLEGPGWGTRSEAFF
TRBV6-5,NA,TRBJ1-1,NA,TGTGCCAGCAGTTACTTGGGGCTTGAAGCTTTCTTT,CASSYLGLEAFF
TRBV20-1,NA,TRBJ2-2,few,TGCAGTGCTAGTAGCCCCAGGGAGAACACCGGGGAGCTGTTTTTT,CSASSPRENTGELFF
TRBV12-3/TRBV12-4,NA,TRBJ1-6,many,TGTGCCAGCAGTTTGAAGGGCCTTAATTCACCCCTCCACTTT,CASSLKGLNSPLHF
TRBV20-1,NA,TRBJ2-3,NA,TGCAGTGCTGGAGCTCTAGGGGGGAAGACTAGCACAGATACGCAGTATTTT,CSAGALGGKTSTDTQYF
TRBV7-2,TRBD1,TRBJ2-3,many,TGTGCCAGCAGCCCACACAGGGGACATAGCACAGATACGCAGTATTTT,CASSPHRGHSTDTQYF
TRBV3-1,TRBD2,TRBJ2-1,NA,TGTGCCAGCAGCCGTCAATGGGCGGGGGGTTTCTCCCATGAGCAGTTCTTC,CASSRQWAGGFSHEQFF
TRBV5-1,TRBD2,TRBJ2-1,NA,TGCGCCAGCAGCTTGGGACTAGCGGGGGGGTACCCTACAAGAAATGAGCAGTTCTTC,CASSLGLAGGYPTRNEQFF
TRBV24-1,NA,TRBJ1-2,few,TGTGCCACCAGTGACCCGGACAGTTACTACACCTTC,CATSDPDSYYTF
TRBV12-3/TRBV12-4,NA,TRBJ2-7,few,TGTGCCAGCAGTTTATATGGATGGAACTCGGGCGAGCAGTACTTC,CASSLYGWNSGEQYF